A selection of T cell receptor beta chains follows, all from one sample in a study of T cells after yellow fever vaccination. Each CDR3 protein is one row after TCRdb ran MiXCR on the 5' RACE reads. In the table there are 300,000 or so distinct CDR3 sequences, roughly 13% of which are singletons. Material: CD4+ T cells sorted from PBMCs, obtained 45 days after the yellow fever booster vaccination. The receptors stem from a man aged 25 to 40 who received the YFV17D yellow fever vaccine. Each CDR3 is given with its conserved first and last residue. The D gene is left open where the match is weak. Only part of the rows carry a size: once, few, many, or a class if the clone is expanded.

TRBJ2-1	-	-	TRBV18	CASSLQPNEQFF	TGTGCCAGCTCATTACAGCCCAATGAGCAGTTCTTC
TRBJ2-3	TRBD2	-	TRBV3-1	CASRLAGGALDTQYF	TGTGCCAGCAGGCTGGCGGGAGGGGCCCTAGATACGCAGTATTTT
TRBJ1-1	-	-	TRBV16	CASSVQGFFLSEAFF	TGTGCCAGCAGCGTACAGGGTTTTTTCCTTTCTGAAGCTTTCTTT
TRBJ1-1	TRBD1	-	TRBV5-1	CASSPGGRGRGTEAFF	TGCGCCAGCAGCCCAGGAGGCAGGGGGAGAGGTACTGAAGCTTTCTTT
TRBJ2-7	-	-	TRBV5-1	CASSSDWYSYEQYF	TGCGCCAGCAGCTCCGACTGGTACTCCTACGAGCAGTACTTC
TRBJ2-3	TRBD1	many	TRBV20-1	CSARVPGTATDTQYF	TGCAGTGCTAGAGTCCCCGGGACAGCCACAGATACGCAGTATTTT
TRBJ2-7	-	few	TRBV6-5	CASRGCEQYF	TGTGCCAGCCGTGGGTGCGAGCAGTACTTC
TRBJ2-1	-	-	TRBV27	CASSLPQGEQFF	TGTGCCAGCAGCCTTCCACAGGGTGAGCAGTTCTTC
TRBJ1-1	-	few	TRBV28	CAGRPGAIFPEAFF	TGTGCCGGCAGACCCGGAGCGATATTTCCTGAAGCTTTCTTT
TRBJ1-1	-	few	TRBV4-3	CASSQGPGVGATEAFF	TGCGCCAGCAGCCAAGGGCCGGGAGTTGGGGCCACTGAAGCTTTCTTT
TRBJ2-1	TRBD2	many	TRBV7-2	CASSFALSGSSYNEQFF	TGTGCCAGCAGCTTTGCCCTTAGCGGGAGCTCCTACAATGAGCAGTTCTTC
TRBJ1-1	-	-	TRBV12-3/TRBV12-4	CASSQRRERWQSKAFF	TGTGCCAGCAGTCAACGGCGGGAGAGATGGCAAAGCAAAGCTTTCTTT
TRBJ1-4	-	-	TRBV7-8	CASSLAPGGRNEKLFF	TGTGCCAGCAGCTTAGCCCCCGGAGGGCGAAATGAAAAACTGTTTTTT
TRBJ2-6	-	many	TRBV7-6	CASSLEGAGANVLTF	TGTGCCAGCAGCTTAGAGGGGGCTGGGGCCAACGTCCTGACTTTC
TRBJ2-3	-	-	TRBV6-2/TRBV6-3	CASSYLSGSVTDTLYF	TGTGCCAGCAGTTACCTCTCGGGGAGTGTGACAGATACGCTGTATTTT
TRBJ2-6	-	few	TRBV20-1	CSARMGHGANVLTF	TGCAGTGCTAGGATGGGGCACGGGGCCAACGTCCTGACTTTC
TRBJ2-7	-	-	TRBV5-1	CASSLRLPSYEQYF	TGCGCCAGCAGCTTAAGACTACCTTCCTACGAGCAGTACTTC
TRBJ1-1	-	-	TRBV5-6	CASSFVGNTEAFF	TGTGCCAGCAGCTTCGTTGGGAACACTGAAGCTTTCTTT
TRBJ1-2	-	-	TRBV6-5	CASSYSYPARRDGYTF	TGTGCCAGCAGTTACTCCTACCCGGCCCGGAGGGATGGCTACACCTTC
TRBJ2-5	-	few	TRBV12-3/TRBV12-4	CASSLAGTRQETQYF	TGTGCCAGCAGTTTAGCCGGGACAAGGCAAGAGACCCAGTACTTC
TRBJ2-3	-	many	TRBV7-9	CASNELAATQYF	TGTGCCAGCAACGAACTAGCAGCTACGCAGTATTTT
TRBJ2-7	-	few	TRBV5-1	CASSRSGGGPYEQYF	TGCGCCAGCAGCCGCTCGGGCGGTGGTCCCTACGAGCAGTACTTC
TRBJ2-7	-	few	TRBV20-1	CSANTAYEQYF	TGCAGTGCAAATACAGCCTACGAGCAGTACTTC
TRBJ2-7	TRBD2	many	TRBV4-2	CASSRPGLAEYEQYF	TGTGCCAGCAGCCGACCGGGACTAGCGGAGTACGAGCAGTACTTC
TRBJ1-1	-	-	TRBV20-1	CSASGGTSQAFF	TGCAGTGCTAGTGGCGGCACCTCTCAAGCTTTCTTT
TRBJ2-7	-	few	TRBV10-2	CASTRAPTYEQYF	TGCGCCAGCACCAGGGCCCCCACCTACGAGCAGTACTTC
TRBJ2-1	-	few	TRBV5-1	CASSTGANNEQFF	TGCGCCAGCAGCACGGGAGCTAACAATGAGCAGTTCTTC
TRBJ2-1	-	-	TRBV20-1	CSAGPGAGRRSDEQFF	TGCAGTGCTGGCCCGGGTGCGGGGAGAAGGTCCGATGAGCAGTTCTTC
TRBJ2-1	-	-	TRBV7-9	CASSPGQGSSYNEQFF	TGTGCCAGCAGCCCCGGGCAGGGCAGCTCCTACAATGAGCAGTTCTTC
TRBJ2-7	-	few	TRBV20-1	CSATRAGLPYEQYF	TGCAGTGCTACCCGGGCTGGCCTCCCCTACGAGCAGTACTTC
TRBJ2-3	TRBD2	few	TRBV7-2	CASSPRGAGLADTQYF	TGTGCCAGCAGCCCCCGGGGAGCGGGATTAGCAGATACGCAGTATTTT
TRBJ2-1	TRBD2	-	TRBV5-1	CASSLETSGIYEQFF	TGCGCCAGCAGCTTGGAAACTAGCGGGATTTATGAGCAGTTCTTC
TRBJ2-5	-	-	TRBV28	CASSLLFGGKTQYF	TGTGCCAGCAGTTTATTGTTTGGGGGAAAGACCCAGTACTTC
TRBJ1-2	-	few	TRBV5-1	CASSFDSLGYTF	TGCGCCAGCAGCTTTGACAGTCTTGGCTACACCTTC
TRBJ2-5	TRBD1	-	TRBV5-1	CASTIDREAETQYF	TGCGCCAGCACCATCGACAGGGAAGCGGAGACCCAGTACTTC
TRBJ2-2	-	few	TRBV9	CASSVVDRGSYKTNTGELFF	TGTGCCAGCAGCGTAGTTGACAGAGGGAGTTATAAAACGAACACCGGGGAGCTGTTTTTT
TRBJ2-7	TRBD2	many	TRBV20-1	CSASLAGVREQYF	TGCAGTGCTAGTTTAGCGGGAGTGCGGGAGCAGTACTTC
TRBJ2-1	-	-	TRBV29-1	CSVVSRVAYNEQFF	TGCAGCGTTGTATCCAGGGTCGCCTACAATGAGCAGTTCTTC
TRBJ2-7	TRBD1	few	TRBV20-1	CSARDRRNYEQYF	TGCAGTGCTAGGGACAGGCGAAACTACGAGCAGTACTTC
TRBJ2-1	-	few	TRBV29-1	CSVASRGLLNEQFF	TGCAGCGTTGCCAGCAGGGGTCTTCTCAATGAGCAGTTCTTC
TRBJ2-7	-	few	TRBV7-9	CASSGEDEQYF	TGTGCCAGCTCGGGCGAGGACGAGCAGTACTTC
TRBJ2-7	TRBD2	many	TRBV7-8	CASSLVAGAAYEQYF	TGTGCCAGCAGCTTAGTAGCGGGAGCCGCCTACGAGCAGTACTTC
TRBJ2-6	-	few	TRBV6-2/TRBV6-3	CASRRGGTVANVLTF	TGTGCCAGCAGGCGCGGAGGGACTGTGGCCAACGTCCTGACTTTC
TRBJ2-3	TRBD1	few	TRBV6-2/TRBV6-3	CASSRQGSEDTQYF	TGTGCCAGCAGTCGACAGGGGTCCGAGGATACGCAGTATTTT